The source of this T cell receptor (beta chain) is a study of spatial heterogeneity in lung cancer. Study-level results: Expanded alpha and beta TCR counts within tumors tracked tumor mutation counts.

Regarding time point: sample taken at primary tumor resection. No cell sorting; template was whole RNA from tumor, lung tissue or PBMC. Every cDNA TCR molecule received its own unique molecular identifier. TCRdb redid the calling of the 5' RACE reads with MiXCR, one entry per CDR3 protein. Here the sample spans around 7,800 distinct CDR3 sequences, approximately 8.2% being singletons. This clonotype rates as medium-sized (0.01 to 0.1%). As yet, its antigen is unknown. Because the library targeted alpha chains, this beta chain is an off-target read whose size means little. This CDR3 comprises 16 residues. V was pared by 5 bases and J by 4 bases, with 20 bases between. Looked up from germline, CDR1 is MNHNY and CDR2 is SVGAGI (reference sequence).

The sequence derives from a male donor with early-stage non-small cell lung cancer. This specimen was lung tumor tissue, taken at surgery. This chain uses TRBV6-6 with TRBJ2-5; D possibly uses TRBD1 or TRBD2 (5 bases each). The CDR3 spells CASSRGSTVRGETQYF. CDR3 DNA: TGTGCCAGCAGTCGTGGATCCACGGTGAGGGGAGAGACCCAGTACTTC.